These T cell receptor beta chains were read from a single sample in a study of T cells in Graves' hyperthyroidism and ophthalmopathy. MiXCR, applied by TCRdb to the multiplex PCR reads, yields one record per CDR3 protein. Of 250,000 to 300,000 distinct CDR3 sequences in the sample, 13% to 15% are singletons; the top ten hold about 14%. The sample was blood. All receptors come from a woman between 35 and 50 years old with Graves' hyperthyroidism that later progressed to Graves' ophthalmopathy. Both conserved end residues are part of each CDR3. The D gene is left open where the match is weak. Size is stated for part of the rows, as once, few or many counts, or as a class when the clone is expanded.

v_gene	j_gene	d_gene	abundance	CDR3nt	CDR3aa
TRBV19	TRBJ2-7	.	.	TGTGCCAGTAGTATTGTTCGGGGTTCAGGAGAGCAGTACTTC	CASSIVRGSGEQYF
TRBV28	TRBJ1-2	TRBD1	.	TGTGCCAGCAGCTTGGCAGGGGGCGCTGATCGATTGGGCTACACCTTC	CASSLAGGADRLGYTF
TRBV11-2	TRBJ2-7	.	many	TGTGCCAGCAGCTTAGTAAGGGGTAGCTCCTACGAGCAGTACTTC	CASSLVRGSSYEQYF
TRBV3-1	TRBJ2-1	.	few	TGTGCCAGCAGCCATGCTGGGACAACTCAGTTCTTC	CASSHAGTTQFF
TRBV4-2	TRBJ2-5	.	.	TGTGCCAGCAGCCGTAACGGAGGCGGGGCGCAAGAGACCCAGTACTTC	CASSRNGGGAQETQYF
TRBV19	TRBJ1-1	.	.	TGTGCCAGTAGTATAGTTCGGAACACTGAAGCTTTCTTT	CASSIVRNTEAFF
TRBV5-6	TRBJ2-7	.	many	TGTGCCAGCAGTCCCGGGGGGCTCTACGAGCAGTACTTC	CASSPGGLYEQYF
TRBV28	TRBJ2-5	TRBD2	many	TGTGCCAGCAGTTTTCGGCTAGCGGGAGAAGGGGAGACCCAGTACTTC	CASSFRLAGEGETQYF
TRBV2	TRBJ1-4	.	many	TGTGCCAGCAGTAGGGTCCAGGGCGGGGAAAAACTGTTTTTT	CASSRVQGGEKLFF
TRBV2	TRBJ2-1	TRBD2	many	TGTGCCAGCAGTGGGACTAGCGGGAGCAACAATGAGCAGTTCTTC	CASSGTSGSNNEQFF
TRBV3-1	TRBJ2-7	TRBD2	.	TGTGCCAGCAGCCCCGGGACTAGCGGAGGTTTCTCCTGGTCCTACGAGCAGTACTTC	CASSPGTSGGFSWSYEQYF